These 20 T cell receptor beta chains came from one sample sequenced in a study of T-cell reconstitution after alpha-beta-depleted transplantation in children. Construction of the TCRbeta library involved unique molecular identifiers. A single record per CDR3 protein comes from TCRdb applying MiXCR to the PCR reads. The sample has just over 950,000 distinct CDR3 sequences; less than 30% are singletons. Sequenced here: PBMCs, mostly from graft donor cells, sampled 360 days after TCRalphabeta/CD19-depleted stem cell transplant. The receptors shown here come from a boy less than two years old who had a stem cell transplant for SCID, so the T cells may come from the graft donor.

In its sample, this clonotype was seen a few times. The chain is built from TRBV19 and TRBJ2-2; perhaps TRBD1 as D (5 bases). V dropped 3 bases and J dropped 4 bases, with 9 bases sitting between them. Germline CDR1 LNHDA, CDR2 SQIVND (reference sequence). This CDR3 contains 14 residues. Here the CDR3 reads CASSIPGFTGELFF. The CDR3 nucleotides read TGTGCCAGTAGTATCCCAGGGTTCACCGGGGAGCTGTTTTTT.

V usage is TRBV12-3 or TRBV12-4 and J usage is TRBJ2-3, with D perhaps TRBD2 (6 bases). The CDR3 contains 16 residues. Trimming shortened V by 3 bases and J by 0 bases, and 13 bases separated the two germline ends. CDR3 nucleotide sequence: TGTGCCAGCAGTTTCCGGGACTTCCTTAGCACAGATACGCAGTATTTT. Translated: CASSFRDFLSTDTQYF.

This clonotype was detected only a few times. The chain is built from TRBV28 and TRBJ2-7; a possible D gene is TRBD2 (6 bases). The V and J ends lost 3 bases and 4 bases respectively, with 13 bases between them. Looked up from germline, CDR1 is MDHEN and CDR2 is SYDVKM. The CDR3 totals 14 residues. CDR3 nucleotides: TGTGCCAGCAGTTTTTGGGGTAGCGGTTACGAGCAGTACTTC. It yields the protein CASSFWGSGYEQYF.

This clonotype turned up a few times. CDR3 protein: CASRRTSGGRDTQYF. Written as DNA, the CDR3 is TGTGCCAGCAGACGGACTAGCGGGGGAAGAGATACGCAGTATTTT. J is TRBJ2-3 and V is TRBV3-1, with TRBD2 matching 13 bases. V lost 6 bases and J lost 5; bases outside the gene matches: 5. Germline-derived CDR1 and CDR2 are LGHDT and YNNKEL (reference sequence). The CDR3 runs 15 residues.

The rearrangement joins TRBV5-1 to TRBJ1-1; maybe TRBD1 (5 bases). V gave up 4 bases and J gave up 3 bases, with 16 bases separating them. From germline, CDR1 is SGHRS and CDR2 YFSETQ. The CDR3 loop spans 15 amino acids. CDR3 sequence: CASSERVGGDTEAFF. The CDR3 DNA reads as TGCGCCAGCAGCGAGCGGGTGGGAGGGGACACTGAAGCTTTCTTT.

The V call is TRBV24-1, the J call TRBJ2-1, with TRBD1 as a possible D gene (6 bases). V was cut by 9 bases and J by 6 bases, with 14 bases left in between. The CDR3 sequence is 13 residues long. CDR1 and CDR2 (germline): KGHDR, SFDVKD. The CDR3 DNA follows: TGTGCCACCGGGTCACAGGGAAGCAATGAGCAGTTCTTC. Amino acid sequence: CATGSQGSNEQFF.

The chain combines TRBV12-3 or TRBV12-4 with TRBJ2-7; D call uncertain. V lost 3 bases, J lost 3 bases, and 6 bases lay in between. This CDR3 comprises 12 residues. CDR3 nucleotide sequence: TGTGCCAGCAGTTTGAAACTCTACGAGCAGTACTTC. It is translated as CASSLKLYEQYF.

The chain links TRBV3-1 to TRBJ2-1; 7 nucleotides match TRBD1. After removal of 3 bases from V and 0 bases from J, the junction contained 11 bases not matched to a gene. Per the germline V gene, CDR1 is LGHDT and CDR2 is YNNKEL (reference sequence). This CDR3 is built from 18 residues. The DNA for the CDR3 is TGTGCCAGCAGCCAGAACCACAGGGGTGGGGGCTCCTACAATGAGCAGTTCTTC. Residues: CASSQNHRGGGSYNEQFF.

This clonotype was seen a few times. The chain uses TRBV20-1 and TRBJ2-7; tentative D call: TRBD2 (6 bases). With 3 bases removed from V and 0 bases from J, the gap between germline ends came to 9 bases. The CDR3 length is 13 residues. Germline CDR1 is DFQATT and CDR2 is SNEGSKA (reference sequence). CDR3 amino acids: CSASGGPSYEQYF. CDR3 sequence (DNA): TGCAGTGCTAGCGGGGGTCCCTCCTACGAGCAGTACTTC.

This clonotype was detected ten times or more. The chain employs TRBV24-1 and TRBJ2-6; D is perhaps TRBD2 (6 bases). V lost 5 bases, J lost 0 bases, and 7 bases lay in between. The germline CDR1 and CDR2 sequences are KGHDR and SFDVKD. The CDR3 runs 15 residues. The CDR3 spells CATSVGGSGANVLTF. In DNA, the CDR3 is TGTGCCACCAGTGTCGGGGGCTCTGGGGCCAACGTCCTGACTTTC.

DNA for the CDR3: TGTGCCAGCAGTTTAGAGCCGGGGACGCAGTATTTT. Translated: CASSLEPGTQYF. The chain combines TRBV12-3 or TRBV12-4 with TRBJ2-3, with D maybe TRBD2 (5 bases). Trimming took 1 base from V and 9 from J, leaving 8 bases between them. The CDR3 sequence is 12 residues long.

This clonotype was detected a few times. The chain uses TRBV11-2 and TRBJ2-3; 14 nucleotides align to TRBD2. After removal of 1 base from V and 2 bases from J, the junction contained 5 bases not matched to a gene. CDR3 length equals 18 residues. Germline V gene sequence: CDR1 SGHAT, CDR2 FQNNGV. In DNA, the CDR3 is TGTGCCAGCAGCTTAGGACTAGCGGGGGGGCGTGTCACAGATACGCAGTATTTT. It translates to CASSLGLAGGRVTDTQYF. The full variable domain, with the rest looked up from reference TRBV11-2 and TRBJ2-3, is EAGVAQSPRYKIIEKRQSVAFWCNPISGHATLYWYQQILGQGPKLLIQFQNNGVVDDSQLPKDRFSAERLKGVDSTLKIQPAKLEDSAVYLCASSLGLAGGRVTDTQYFGPGTRLTVL.

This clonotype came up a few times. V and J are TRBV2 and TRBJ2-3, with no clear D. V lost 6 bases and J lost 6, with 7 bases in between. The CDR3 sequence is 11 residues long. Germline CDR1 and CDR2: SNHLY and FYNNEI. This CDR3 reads CASSAPDTQYF. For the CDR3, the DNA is TGTGCCAGCAGCGCGCCGGATACGCAGTATTTT.

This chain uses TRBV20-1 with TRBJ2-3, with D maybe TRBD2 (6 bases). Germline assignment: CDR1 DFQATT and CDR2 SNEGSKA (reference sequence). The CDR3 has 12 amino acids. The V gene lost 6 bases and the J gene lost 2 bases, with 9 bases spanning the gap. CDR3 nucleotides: TGCAGTGCGCGGGGATTCACAGATACGCAGTATTTT. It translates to CSARGFTDTQYF.

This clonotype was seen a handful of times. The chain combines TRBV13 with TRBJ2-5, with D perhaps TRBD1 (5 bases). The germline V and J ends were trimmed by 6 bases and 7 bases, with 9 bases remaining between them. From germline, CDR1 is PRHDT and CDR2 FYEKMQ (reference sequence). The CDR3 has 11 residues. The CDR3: CASRIRGTQYF. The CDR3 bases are TGTGCCAGCAGAATAAGGGGGACCCAGTACTTC.

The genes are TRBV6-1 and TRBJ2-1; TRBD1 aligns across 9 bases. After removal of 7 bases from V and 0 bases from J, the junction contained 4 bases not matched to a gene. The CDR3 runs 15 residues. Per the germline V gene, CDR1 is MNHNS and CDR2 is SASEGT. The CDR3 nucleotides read TGTGCCAGCACCTTGGACAGGGGCTCCTACAATGAGCAGTTCTTC. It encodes CASTLDRGSYNEQFF.

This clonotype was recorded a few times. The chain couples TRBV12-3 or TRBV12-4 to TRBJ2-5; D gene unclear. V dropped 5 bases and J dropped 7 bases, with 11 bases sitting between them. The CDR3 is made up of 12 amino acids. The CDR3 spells CASSGPSGTQYF. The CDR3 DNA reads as TGTGCCAGCAGTGGGCCGTCAGGGACCCAGTACTTC.

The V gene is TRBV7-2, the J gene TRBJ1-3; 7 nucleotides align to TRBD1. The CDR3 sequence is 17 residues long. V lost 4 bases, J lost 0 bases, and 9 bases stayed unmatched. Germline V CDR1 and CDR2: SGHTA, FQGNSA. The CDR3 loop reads CASSSNRGVGSGNTIYF. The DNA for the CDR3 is TGTGCCAGCAGCTCAAACAGGGGAGTAGGCTCTGGAAACACCATATATTTT.

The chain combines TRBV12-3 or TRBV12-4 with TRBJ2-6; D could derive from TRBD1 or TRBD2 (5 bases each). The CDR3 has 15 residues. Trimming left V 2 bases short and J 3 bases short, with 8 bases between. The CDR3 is CASSLRGDGANVLTF. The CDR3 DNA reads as TGTGCCAGCAGTTTAAGAGGGGATGGGGCCAACGTCCTGACTTTC.

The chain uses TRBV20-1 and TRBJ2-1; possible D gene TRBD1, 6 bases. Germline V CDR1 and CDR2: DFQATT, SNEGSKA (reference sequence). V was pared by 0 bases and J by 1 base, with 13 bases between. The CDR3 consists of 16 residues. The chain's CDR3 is CSAREGALRSYNEQFF. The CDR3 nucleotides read TGCAGTGCTAGAGAGGGGGCCTTGAGGTCCTACAATGAGCAGTTCTTC.